This T cell receptor beta chain was sequenced in a study of CD8 T cells in ankylosing spondylitis. The study's findings and limits: Previously reported in reactive arthritis synovial fluid and blood were some of the motif variants. The authors found the disease-linked clones to be CD8+ and relatively rare in peripheral blood.

The CDR3 extends over 14 amino acids. CDR1 is SQVTM, CDR2 ANQGSEA, per germline. V lost 8 bases to trimming and J lost 3 bases; unmatched junction nucleotides: 12. This clonotype was observed a handful of times. Its target is unknown. In making TCR beta libraries, quantitative 5'-RACE with molecular barcodes was used. TCRdb redid the calling of the 5' RACE reads with MiXCR, one entry per CDR3 protein. The profile shows about 250,000 distinct CDR3 sequences, 24% of them singletons. The sequencing sample was made of blood, either unsorted or a sorted T cell fraction (not recorded which). This TCR was recovered from a male donor with ankylosing spondylitis or in good health (not recorded which). This chain links TRBV29-1 with TRBJ2-5; TRBD2 matches at 7 bases. The CDR3 region is CSTKRDYRKETQYF. The CDR3 bases are TGCAGCACAAAACGGGACTACAGAAAAGAGACCCAGTACTTC. The variable domain in full, completed from reference TRBV29-1 and TRBJ2-5, reads SAVISQKPSRDICQRGTSLTIQCQVDSQVTMMFWYRQQPGQSLTLIATANQGSEATYESGFVIDKFPISRPNLTFSTLTVSNMSPEDSSIYLCSTKRDYRKETQYFGPGTRLLVL.